This TCR beta chain was captured by sequencing in a study of somatic mutations in cytotoxic T cells in rheumatoid arthritis. Study as a whole: Immediately following diagnosis and ahead of any treatment, patient blood (approximately 30 ml EDTA) was drawn. Notes on the study in general: The top CD8+ clone topped 20% of CD8+ cells in about an eighth of the 65 patients.

CDR1 is SGHNT, CDR2 YYREEE, per germline (reference sequence). The CDR3 totals 13 residues. The germline V and J ends were trimmed by 4 bases and 2 bases, with 8 bases remaining between them. TCRdb's copy holds only in-frame clones and misses some; the assay was immunoSEQ multiplex PCR. The repertoire holds under 20,000 clones, with 75% to 90% as singletons. On this clone itself: Antigen unknown.

This rearrangement joins TRBV5-4 to TRBJ2-3; D unclear. This receptor was obtained from a woman in her thirties or forties with rheumatoid arthritis. Sequenced: CD8+ T cells sorted from blood. Here the CDR3 DNA reads TGTGCCAGCAGCCCGGTTCTCACAGATACGCAGTATTTT. Translating it yields CASSPVLTDTQYF.